Given below is one TCR beta chain in context. Its cognate antigen is unknown. The germline CDR1 and CDR2 sequences are SEHNR and FQNEAQ (reference sequence). V shed 4 bases and J shed 10 bases, with 8 bases lying between them. CDR3 length equals 11 residues. TCRdb called the 5' RACE reads again in MiXCR, with one record for every CDR3 protein. The table records a few hundred thousand distinct CDR3 sequences, 15% to 20% of them present only once. The data stem from a study of T-cell memory formation after mild COVID-19. Study-wide results and limits: Contracting CD4+ clones sat mainly in CM and EM; CD8+ in EMRA. Contracting clones, day 15 to 85, had balanced CD4/CD8, and later expanders favored CD4+.

The sequencing sample was made of PBMCs or a T cell subset sorted from them (not recorded which). The TCR sequence derives from a man younger than 35 who had mild COVID-19 (a few samples of this study predate the infection). Cell type and time point are not known. The rearrangement joins TRBV7-9 to TRBJ2-1; no clear D gene. CDR3 amino acids: CASSSLKEQFF. The DNA of the CDR3 is TGTGCCAGCAGCTCCCTCAAGGAGCAGTTCTTC.